This T cell receptor (beta chain) was sequenced in a study of T cells after yellow fever vaccination (dated by TCRdb to about 2019). The study in broad terms: Libraries from fractions with low cell numbers were prepared with the SMART-Seq v4 Ultra Low Input RNA kit. To track T-cell clones before and after primary and booster YFV17D yellow fever vaccination, bulk TCR alpha and beta repertoires were sequenced longitudinally. Bulk PBMC replicates and cell subsets were isolated from blood drawn at multiple timepoints before and after both primary and secondary immunization. Two healthy male donors, one aged 18 to 30 and one aged 30 to 40 years, were included in the cohort.

This clonotype was seen ten or more times. Its antigen is not yet known. Per-base quality was not reported, and no clone a single base away is much larger than it. TCR cDNA was synthesized by 5'RACE template switching, through which a universal primer site and unique molecular identifiers were introduced. cDNA synthesis was primed from both the TCR alpha and TCR beta constant segments. Library amplification involved two PCR steps, and the second step added sample barcodes and sequencing adapters. Sequencing of libraries was performed on Illumina HiSeq 2500 (2x100 bp) or NovaSeq (2x150 bp). Per the original workflow: Demultiplexing of reads and collapsing into UMI consensus sequences were performed with MIGEC, and V(D)J alignment was carried out with MiXCR. Vaccine-responding clonotypes were identified with edgeR using replicate PBMC samples, with FDR below 0.01 and a log2 fold change above 5 up to day 15 being required. Bulk clonotypes were assigned CD4 or CD8 identity according to which sequenced CD4 or CD8 repertoire held them at higher abundance. Starting from the raw public reads, TCRdb applied fastp trimming at Q25, assembled clones with MiXCR and retained in-frame beta chains. A single entry per CDR3 protein holds the most common genes and DNA from its merged rows. TCRdb, not the original authors, processed these V and J calls. The sample contains roughly 150,000 distinct CDR3 sequences, approximately 7.7% of them found a single time. Roughly 0.73% of the sample belongs to the ten largest clones.

On the study overall, not on this receptor specifically: A small fraction of clonotypes appeared in both the CD4 and CD8 compartments, likely as a result of convergent recombination. Most clones expanded after primary vaccination were re-detected after the booster (almost 98% of CD4 and around 86% of CD8), suggesting broad memory maintenance. Computational filtering was required because FACS-sorted repertoires could contain abundant contaminating clonotypes from the bulk population. Compared with the primary T-cell response, the secondary T-cell response was faster but weaker, reaching its peak on day 5 rather than on day 15. Because only two donors were included in the study, the extent to which the findings can be generalized is limited.

The intended sense of this specimen's treatment or condition label: live attenuated yellow fever vaccine strain. A standard Ficoll-Paque protocol was used to isolate PBMCs from peripheral blood. CD4 and CD8 T-cell fractions were isolated with Dynabeads CD4 and CD8 positive selection kits. TriZol was used to extract RNA from bulk PBMCs, from CD4 and CD8 fractions, and from dextramer-positive and dextramer-negative fractions. There are 18 amino acids in the CDR3, from cysteine to phenylalanine inclusive. The read is trimmed to its CDR3 DNA, 54 bases read in frame from base 1. V loses 4 bases at its end and J loses 3 bases; junction bases beyond the gene matches: 13. Via the germline V gene, CDR1 is MDHEN and CDR2 SYDVKM.

This specimen consisted of CD4+ T cells sorted from PBMCs, obtained 5 days after the yellow fever booster vaccination. This receptor was obtained from a man aged 25-40 years who received the YFV17D yellow fever vaccine. The rearranged segments are TRBV28 and TRBJ2-2, with 8 bases matching TRBD2. The DNA reads TGTGCCAGCAGTTCCGTTCGGGGGGGGAGTTGGGACACCGGGGAGCTGTTTTTT. This translates into CASSSVRGGSWDTGELFF.